This T cell receptor (beta chain) was recovered during a study of blood T cell repertoires in COVID-19. Study information: Collection of acute and convalescent COVID-19 samples took place in the United States, Italy and Spain. PBMCs, B-cell-depleted T cells, or T cells were the source of the cDNA or gDNA that made up the material.

Germline V lookup: CDR1 KGHDR, CDR2 SFDVKD. The CDR3 runs to 12 residues. The J segment lost 9 bases and the V segment lost 9 bases, leaving 7 bases of the junction unmatched. Per the study methods: Estimated nucleated cell counts came from reference gene primer amplification. Measured with immunoSEQ multiplex PCR; TCRdb has only the in-frame clones, and not every one. V, J and clone size are those of that table, while D and trimming were read from the DNA. Among about 170,000 clones listed, approximately 88% were seen once. Sequencing used peripheral blood. V usage is TRBV24-1 and J usage is TRBJ2-1; TRBD2 aligns across 7 bases. The TCR was taken from a woman over 75 with active or convalescent COVID-19. CDR3 nucleotides: TGTGCCACCGCAGGCGAGCGGGGTGAGCAGTTCTTC. This gives the protein CATAGERGEQFF.